This is a list of T cell receptor beta chains from one sample in a study of blood T cell repertoires in COVID-19. The data were produced by immunoSEQ multiplex PCR, yet TCRdb's version contains in-frame clones alone and is incomplete. Of some 130,000 clones in the sample, roughly 86% were seen once. The sequenced sample was peripheral blood. The receptors here all came from a woman aged 70-85 years with COVID-19, enrolled during active disease. Both conserved end residues are part of each CDR3. A D gene is named only where the DNA matches it firmly. Clone size is not always given. Where it is, it says once, few, many or a class for expanded clones.

- | TRBJ2-3 | TRBV15 | TRBD2 | TGTGCCACCAGCAGGAGGCTCCCAACGGGGGGGGCTCCAGATACGCAGTATTTT | CATSRRLPTGGAPDTQYF
- | TRBJ1-2 | TRBV11-3 | TRBD1 | TGTGCCAGCAGGCCTCAGGGGGACCTGGGTGGCTACACCTTC | CASRPQGDLGGYTF
- | TRBJ2-7 | TRBV5-6 | TRBD1 | TGTGCCAGCAGCTGGACAGGGGGACGGGGCGAGCAGTACTTC | CASSWTGGRGEQYF
few | TRBJ2-1 | TRBV5-1 | - | TGCGCCAGCAGCGGCGGGACGACGGCTGTTGGTGAGCAGTTCTTC | CASSGGTTAVGEQFF
once | TRBJ2-5 | TRBV25-1 | - | TGTGCCAGCAGTGAATGGGGCAGGGAAGAGACCCAGTACTTC | CASSEWGREETQYF
- | TRBJ2-2 | TRBV30 | TRBD2 | TGTGCCTGGAGTGTATGGACTAGCGGGGAGCTGTTTTTT | CAWSVWTSGELFF
- | TRBJ1-2 | TRBV6-1 | - | TGTGCCAGCATCTCGGGGTTATCTGTTCGGTATGGCTACACCTTC | CASISGLSVRYGYTF
- | TRBJ1-1 | TRBV7-9 | - | TGTGCCAGCAGCTCTCAGGGAAGGAGCACTGAAGCTTTCTTT | CASSSQGRSTEAFF
- | TRBJ1-3 | TRBV7-9 | TRBD1 | TGTGCCAGCAGCTTAGTGGGGACAGGGGGATTCTCTGGAAACACCATATATTTT | CASSLVGTGGFSGNTIYF
- | TRBJ1-1 | TRBV6-5 | - | TGTGCCAGCAGTTACTCGGTCAGACGGGGTGGCAATGAAGCTTTCTTT | CASSYSVRRGGNEAFF
once | TRBJ1-1 | TRBV2 | - | TGTGCCAGCAGGGCGCGGGCTATGAACACTGAAGCTTTCTTT | CASRARAMNTEAFF
once | TRBJ2-5 | TRBV3-1/TRBV3-2 | TRBD2 | TGTGCCAGCAGCCAAGGAGCCGGACTAGCGGCAGAGACCCAGTACTTC | CASSQGAGLAAETQYF
once | TRBJ2-7 | TRBV10-3 | TRBD1 | TGTGCCATCAGGGACAGGGTATCTGTGACCTACGAGCAGTACTTC | CAIRDRVSVTYEQYF
- | TRBJ1-1 | TRBV7-2 | - | TGTGCCAGCAGCTTAGCCCTTTCGGGGGGTAGCAACAAATTCAACACTGAAGCTTTCTTT | CASSLALSGGSNKFNTEAFF
- | TRBJ1-2 | TRBV11-2 | TRBD1 | TGTGCCAGCAGCTTAAGAAAGGGGACAGGGGTGGATGGCTACACCTTC | CASSLRKGTGVDGYTF
few | TRBJ2-1 | TRBV5-6 | - | TGTGCCAGCAGCTTGGCCGCGGGATGGGACAATGAGCAGTTCTTC | CASSLAAGWDNEQFF
few | TRBJ2-7 | TRBV6-5 | TRBD1 | TGTGCCAGCAGTTCCGGGACAGGGTCGTACGAGCAGTACTTC | CASSSGTGSYEQYF
- | TRBJ1-3 | TRBV24-1 | TRBD1 | TGTGCCACCAGTGATACACCCGGGACAGGGGGTGGAAACACCATATATTTT | CATSDTPGTGGGNTIYF
few | TRBJ1-2 | TRBV29-1 | - | TGCAGCGTTGATATGAGACAGGTGAAACCTTATGGCTACACCTTC | CSVDMRQVKPYGYTF
- | TRBJ2-7 | TRBV21-1 | - | TGTGCCAGCAGCAAAGTCAGGTTTCTAGCGGGAGGCTACGAGCAGTACTTC | CASSKVRFLAGGYEQYF
- | TRBJ1-1 | TRBV5-4 | TRBD1 | TGTGCCAGCAGCTTGGTTCGACAGGGGGACACTGAAGCTTTCTTT | CASSLVRQGDTEAFF
- | TRBJ2-1 | TRBV6-5 | - | TGTGCCAGCAGATCGCCGGGCGGGAATTACAATGAGCAGTTCTTC | CASRSPGGNYNEQFF